Listed here is a single TCR beta chain. What it binds is not known. This sample stems from a study of shared clonotypes between healthy human individuals. Study-level background: Every donor yielded three CD4 naive, three CD4 memory, two CD8 naive and one CD8 memory plate.

Whole-study findings and limits: The sharing of 4% to 5.5% of naive CD4 clonotypes was seen across a few donors. Sampling was confined to blood; repertoires within tissues likely differ.

TCRdb's copy holds only in-frame clones and misses some; the assay was immunoSEQ multiplex PCR. The sample records over 950,000 clones, roughly 80% being singletons. The specimen sequenced was memory CD4+ T cells from PBMCs. Regarding subset: CD45RA-negative fraction. This TCR was recovered from a man aged 18 to 30 in good health. Some clones in this sample may be carry-over from other donors' samples.

CDR3 amino acids: CASSRSGGPYEQFF. The CDR3 bases are TGTGCCAGCAGTAGGTCGGGAGGGCCCTATGAGCAGTTCTTC. The V and J genes are TRBV27 and TRBJ2-1, with 8 bases that match TRBD2. J lost 8 bases, V lost 5 bases, and 8 bases had no gene match. CDR3 length: 14 residues. Looked up from germline, CDR1 is MNHEY and CDR2 is SMNVEV (reference sequence).